The 17 T cell receptor beta chains given below trace back to one sample, sequenced in a study of monozygotic twins with inflammatory bowel disease (dated by TCRdb to the late 2010s). Libraries were made using 5' RACE. TCRdb lists the instrument as Illumina HiSeq 2500. One entry per CDR3 protein sequence results from the TCRdb reprocessing of the reads, with DNA left out. This sample's table has entries for approximately 330,000 distinct CDR3 sequences. The top ten hold approximately 2% of the sample. The sequenced sample consisted of blood. Receptors originate from a human donor with ulcerative colitis or Crohn's disease, or a healthy co-twin of an affected twin (not recorded which).

V gene TRBV12-3 or TRBV12-4 combines with J gene TRBJ2-5; TCRdb names TRBD2, which stays unverified in the absence of DNA. CDR3 size: 17 residues. This CDR3 is CASSPSGLSGGQETQYF.

V gene TRBV20-1 combines with J gene TRBJ1-1; TCRdb indicates TRBD1, and absent DNA this call remains unverified. Germline V gene sequence: CDR1 DFQATT, CDR2 SNEGSKA (reference sequence). This CDR3 has 12 residues. CDR3 loop: CSARTGVTEAFF.

The chain recombines TRBV5-1 with TRBJ2-1. This CDR3 has 14 residues. Germline lookup yields CDR1 SGHRS and CDR2 YFSETQ. The CDR3 spells CASSLGWVDNEQFF. Based on the CDR3 plus reference TRBV5-1 and TRBJ2-1, the full variable domain is KAGVTQTPRYLIKTRGQQVTLSCSPISGHRSVSWYQQTPGQGLQFLFEYFSETQRNKGNFPGRFSGRQFSNSRSEMNVSTLELGDSALYLCASSLGWVDNEQFFGPGTRLTVL.

The gene calls are TRBV7-3 and TRBJ1-5. This CDR3 is 13 amino acids long. The germline CDR1 and CDR2 sequences are SGHTA and FQGTGA. The CDR3 spells CASSPDVVQPQHF.

CDR3: CAISGESIRPDTQYF. V usage is TRBV10-3 and J usage is TRBJ2-3. Germline V lookup: CDR1 ENHRY, CDR2 SYGVKD. The CDR3 is 15 amino acids.

The rearrangement joins TRBV6-6 to TRBJ2-1. This CDR3 is built from 12 residues. Germline values: CDR1 MNHNY, CDR2 SVGAGI (reference sequence). This CDR3 reads CASSARNNEQFF.

The rearrangement uses TRBV7-9 and TRBJ1-4. The CDR3 length is 12 residues. Germline V CDR1 and CDR2: SEHNR, FQNEAQ (reference sequence). CDR3 sequence: CASSLLNEKLFF.

The rearrangement uses TRBV20-1 and TRBJ2-3; the D call of TRBD1 rests on TCRdb alone, since no DNA is present to check it. The CDR3 extends over 14 amino acids. Per the germline V gene, CDR1 is DFQATT and CDR2 is SNEGSKA (reference sequence). CDR3 residues: CSARVGGEADTQYF.

This chain joins TRBV7-2 and TRBJ2-1; the TCRdb call, TRBD2, lacks DNA for checking. Germline V gives CDR1 SGHTA, CDR2 FQGNSA. The CDR3 sequence is 12 residues long. CDR3 in amino acids: CASSPRVNEQFF. Using reference TRBV7-2 and TRBJ2-1 for the parts outside the CDR3, the full variable domain is GAGVSQSPSNKVTEKGKDVELRCDPISGHTALYWYRQSLGQGLEFLIYFQGNSAPDKSGLPSDRFSAERTGGSVSTLTIQRTQQEDSAVYLCASSPRVNEQFFGPGTRLTVL.

The chain recombines TRBV3-1 with TRBJ1-2. The CDR3 sequence is 14 residues long. The V gene's germline CDR1 is LGHDT and CDR2 YNNKEL (reference sequence). CDR3 protein: CASSQKVSGYGYTF.

V gene TRBV30 combines with J gene TRBJ1-2. The CDR3 runs 13 residues. Germline V gene data show CDR1 as GTSNPN and CDR2 as SVGIG (reference sequence). The CDR3 region is CAWSLGGPGGYTF.

The CDR3 is CASSEDRAGELFF. V and J are TRBV6-1 and TRBJ2-2; no DNA is available, so the TRBD1 call from TCRdb remains unchecked. There are 13 residues in the CDR3. CDR1 is MNHNS and CDR2 is SASEGT in the germline V gene.

CDR3 loop: CASSLFDPGETQYF. The rearrangement joins TRBV7-8 to TRBJ2-5; TCRdb gives TRBD1 as the D gene, but with no DNA this cannot be confirmed. Germline values: CDR1 SGHVS, CDR2 FQNEAQ. The CDR3 extends over 14 amino acids.

The CDR3 sequence is CATGQGSGANVLTF. The chain uses TRBV12-3 or TRBV12-4 and TRBJ2-6. The CDR3 is 14 residues long.

The chain is built from TRBV4-1 and TRBJ1-1. Looked up from germline, CDR1 is MGHRA and CDR2 is YSYEKL. The CDR3 has 16 amino acids. The CDR3 here is CASSQGGGSSNTEAFF.

The chain recombines TRBV21-1 with TRBJ2-7; the D call from TCRdb, TRBD1, cannot be confirmed without DNA. TRBV21-1 represents a pseudogene. CDR3 length: 16 amino acids. The CDR3 loop reads CASSKGVGTPISEQYF.

V usage is TRBV18 and J usage is TRBJ2-5; TCRdb's D call of TRBD1 is untestable without DNA. The V gene's germline CDR1 is KGHSH and CDR2 LQKENI. This CDR3 contains 15 residues. The CDR3 loop reads CASSPRGGLKETQYF.